Listed here are 28 T cell receptor beta chains from one sample, sequenced in a study of CD8+CD57+ T cells in acquired aplastic anemia. The template for TCR beta VDJ and CDR3 sequence profiling was genomic DNA. MiXCR, run by TCRdb on the reads, gives a single entry per CDR3 protein. The sample shows about 160,000 distinct CDR3 sequences, approximately 40% of them seen only once. Sequences were obtained from sorted CD4+, CD8+, or CD8+CD57+ T cells (not recorded which) from PBMCs. The source of these receptors is a human donor in good health.

This clonotype was seen ten or more times. The chain has TRBV10-2 and TRBJ2-1, with 8 nucleotides matching TRBD2. The CDR3 covers 13 residues. Germline values: CDR1 WSHSY, CDR2 SAAADI. V gave up 8 bases and J gave up 3 bases; unmatched junction bases: 3. The CDR3 protein is CASGGLDYNEQFF. The CDR3 DNA sequence: TGCGCCAGCGGGGGACTAGACTACAATGAGCAGTTCTTC.

The chain has TRBV19 and TRBJ2-7, with 7 bases identical to TRBD2. Germline assignment: CDR1 LNHDA and CDR2 SQIVND (reference sequence). With 9 bases clipped from V and 2 bases from J, the junction kept 16 bases outside the gene matches. The CDR3 is made up of 16 amino acids. This CDR3 is CASSHTGRGITYEQYF. CDR3 nucleotides: TGTGCCAGCAGCCACACCGGGCGGGGGATAACCTACGAGCAGTACTTC.

This clonotype was counted once. This chain links TRBV15 with TRBJ1-4; the match to TRBD1 covers 9 bases. J lost 5 bases, V lost 3 bases, and 10 bases had no gene match. CDR1 LNHNV and CDR2 YYDKDF come from the germline V gene (reference sequence). The CDR3 spans 17 residues. CDR3 residues: CATSSLTPGQGNEKLFF. CDR3 DNA sequence: TGTGCCACCAGCAGCCTCACCCCGGGACAGGGAAATGAAAAACTGTTTTTT. Combining the CDR3 with reference TRBV15 and TRBJ1-4 gives the whole variable domain DAMVIQNPRYQVTQFGKPVTLSCSQTLNHNVMYWYQQKSSQAPKLLFHYYDKDFNNEADTPDNFQSRRPNTSFCFLDIRSPGLGDTAMYLCATSSLTPGQGNEKLFFGSGTQLSVL.

To note about this clonotype: Likely a read error: the CDR3 ends without its conserved phenylalanine or tryptophan. This chain joins TRBV4-2 and TRBJ1-6; D unresolved. This CDR3 contains 16 residues. V shed 4 bases and J shed 0 bases, with 10 bases lying between them. Germline V gives CDR1 LGHNA, CDR2 YNFKEQ. In DNA form, the CDR3 reads TGTGCCAGCAGCCCCGAAGGTAGCTCCTATAATTCACCCCTCCACCTT. It specifies CASSPEGSSYNSPLHL.

The chain recombines TRBV10-3 with TRBJ2-7, with D uncertain. Germline V CDR1 and CDR2: ENHRY, SYGVKD. The CDR3 runs to 14 residues. V was clipped by 2 bases and J by 2 bases, with 10 bases between them. CDR3 protein: CAISEESAPYEQYF. The CDR3 coding sequence is TGTGCCATCAGTGAGGAGTCAGCTCCCTACGAGCAGTACTTC.

This chain joins TRBV2 and TRBJ1-2; TRBD1 matches at 9 bases. This CDR3 is built from 13 residues. Trimming at V came to 7 bases and at J to 8 bases, leaving 8 bases not matched to a gene. Germline V lookup: CDR1 SNHLY, CDR2 FYNNEI. CDR3 DNA: TGTGCCAGCACCACCTGGACAGGGGACGGCTACACCTTC. This gives the protein CASTTWTGDGYTF.

The rearrangement uses TRBV19 and TRBJ2-7; 8 bases fit TRBD1. The CDR3 has 14 residues. V lost 4 bases to trimming and J lost 5 bases; unmatched junction nucleotides: 7. CDR1 and CDR2 from the germline V gene are LNHDA and SQIVND (reference sequence). DNA of the CDR3: TGTGCCAGTAGTACCCCGGACAGGGCCCACGAGCAGTACTTC. Amino acid sequence: CASSTPDRAHEQYF.

Comment on this clonotype: A much bigger clone sits one base away, suggesting this may be a read error. The chain employs TRBV10-3 and TRBJ1-2, with 7 nucleotides matching TRBD1. The germline V gene encodes CDR1 ENHRY and CDR2 SYGVKD. This CDR3 spans 15 amino acids. The junction had 12 bases not matched to a gene; V was cut back by 5 bases and J by 6 bases. The CDR3, as DNA: TGTGCCATCAGTTCACCAGGGGGAAGGGCTGATGGCTACACCTTC. This codes for CAISSPGGRADGYTF.

With respect to this clonotype: Since no conserved phenylalanine or tryptophan closes the CDR3, a read error is the likely cause. The gene calls are TRBV7-9 and TRBJ2-2; 8 bases fit TRBD1. This CDR3 is built from 15 residues. The V and J ends lost 3 bases and 5 bases, in that order; junction bases with no gene match: 5. Per germline, CDR1 SEHNR and CDR2 FQNEAQ (reference sequence). The CDR3 region is CASSLGTGFTGELFL. Here the CDR3 DNA reads TGTGCCAGCAGCTTGGGGACAGGTTTTACCGGGGAGCTGTTTCTT.

DNA of the CDR3: TGTGCCAGCAGCTTTAACCGGGATTACTACAATGAGCAGTTCTTC. Its translation is CASSFNRDYYNEQFF. The chain employs TRBV11-1 and TRBJ2-1; tentatively, D is TRBD2 (5 bases). Trimming left V 3 bases short and J 3 bases short, with 12 bases between. This CDR3 is 15 amino acids long. Germline V CDR1 and CDR2: SGHAT, FQDESV (reference sequence).

With regard to this clonotype: At one boundary the junction diverges from the germline segment, which might be a read error. The V call is TRBV10-2, the J call TRBJ2-1; TRBD2 matches 14 bases. The CDR3 covers 16 residues. Germline CDR1 WSHSY, CDR2 SAAADI. The CDR3 sequence: CASKGLAGDSYNERFF. CDR3 DNA sequence: TGCGCCTCGAAGGGACTAGCGGGAGACTCCTACAATGAGCGGTTCTTC.

The V gene is TRBV25-1, the J gene TRBJ2-1; D unclear. The CDR3 totals 16 residues. Trimming took off 2 bases at V and 0 bases at J, with 11 bases between the two ends. Germline CDR1 reads MGHDK; CDR2 reads SYGVNS. DNA for the CDR3: TGTGCCAGCAGTGAAGCCTGGGCGAGCTCCTACAATGAGCAGTTCTTC. It encodes CASSEAWASSYNEQFF.

This clonotype was seen at least ten times. This sequence joins TRBV20-1 and TRBJ1-5, with a possible D match to TRBD1 (5 bases). The ends were cut back, 3 bases at V and 3 bases at J, with 18 bases in the middle. CDR1 and CDR2 (germline): DFQATT, SNEGSKA (reference sequence). The CDR3 contains 16 residues. The CDR3 loop reads CSASRDSRWNNQPQHF. In DNA, the CDR3 is TGCAGTGCTAGCCGGGACTCCCGATGGAACAATCAGCCCCAGCATTTT.

Points on this clonotype: Possible read error: a much larger clone is one base away. The rearrangement uses TRBV5-1 and TRBJ2-2, with D tentatively TRBD1 (6 bases). Between the trimmed V and J ends, which lost 5 bases and 10 bases, there was a span of 18 bases. Germline CDR1 reads SGHRS; CDR2 reads YFSETQ. The length of the CDR3 is 14 residues. CDR3 coding DNA: TGCGCCAGCAGTCTACAGGGTGGCGCCGAGGAGCTGTTTTTT. This sequence encodes CASSLQGGAEELFF.

The table lists this clonotype with a few counts. This chain links TRBV30 with TRBJ1-5; 8 bases are a match to TRBD1. Per the germline V gene, CDR1 is GTSNPN and CDR2 is SVGIG (reference sequence). J lost 2 bases, V lost 0 bases, and 0 bases had no gene match. The CDR3 spans 14 residues. This CDR3 reads CAWSVGQGNQPQHF. DNA of the CDR3: TGTGCCTGGAGTGTGGGACAGGGCAATCAGCCCCAGCATTTT.

With regard to this clonotype: A read error is possible here, since a much larger clone lies one base away. This chain uses TRBV13 with TRBJ2-6; D is undetermined. The CDR3 runs 14 residues. Germline values: CDR1 PRHDT, CDR2 FYEKMQ (reference sequence). The CDR3 region has the DNA TGTGCCACCCAAAGAAAATTTTTGGCCAACGCCCTGACTTTC. It encodes CATQRKFLANALTF.

The chain uses TRBV12-3 or TRBV12-4 and TRBJ2-7; 7 bases are shared with TRBD1. V lost 4 bases and J lost 7; bases outside the gene matches: 1. The CDR3 is 11 residues long. The CDR3 sequence is CASSSQGEQYF. The CDR3 coding sequence is TGTGCCAGCAGTTCACAGGGGGAGCAGTACTTC.

The chain is built from TRBV18 and TRBJ2-2; D may be TRBD1 or TRBD2 (6 bases each). The CDR3 totals 16 residues. Germline V CDR1 and CDR2: KGHSH, LQKENI. The V end was cut by 6 bases, the J end by 5 bases, with 19 bases between. The CDR3 DNA reads TGTGCCAGCTCGCCCGGGGGCGGGTCGGCGACCGGGGAGCTGTTTTTT. Its translation: CASSPGGGSATGELFF.

As for this clonotype: Possible read error: a much larger clone is one base away. The chain employs TRBV12-3 or TRBV12-4 and TRBJ2-5; 8 positions match TRBD1. V lost 5 bases to trimming and J lost 2 bases; unmatched junction nucleotides: 4. The CDR3 contains 14 residues. Here the CDR3 DNA reads TGTGCCAGCAGTCCGGGACAGGCACAAGAGACCCAGTACTTC. It encodes CASSPGQAQETQYF.

For this clonotype: A clone one base away is much larger, so this may be a read error. The V gene is TRBV12-3 or TRBV12-4, the J gene TRBJ1-1; D unresolved. CDR3 length equals 13 residues. CDR3 DNA: TGTGCCAGCAGTTTAAAAAAGAACACTGATGCTTTCTTT. Translation: CASSLKKNTDAFF.

V gene TRBV19 combines with J gene TRBJ2-1, with 11 bases lining up with TRBD2. Trimming at V came to 4 bases and at J to 4 bases, leaving 6 bases not matched to a gene. The CDR3 contains 16 residues. Germline assignment: CDR1 LNHDA and CDR2 SQIVND (reference sequence). CDR3 bases: TGTGCCAGTAGTACGGACCGGACTAGCGGGTACAATGAGCAGTTCTTC. The encoded protein is CASSTDRTSGYNEQFF.

The CDR3 sequence is CASSRFRDEQYF. The CDR3 nucleotides are TGTGCCAGCAGCAGGTTTCGGGACGAGCAGTACTTC. The V gene is TRBV7-2, the J gene TRBJ2-7; D uncertain. The CDR3 is made up of 12 amino acids. The germline V gene encodes CDR1 SGHTA and CDR2 FQGNSA. Trimming removed 5 bases at V and 5 bases at J, with 10 bases between. Drawing the rest from reference TRBV7-2 and TRBJ2-7, the complete variable domain is GAGVSQSPSNKVTEKGKDVELRCDPISGHTALYWYRQSLGQGLEFLIYFQGNSAPDKSGLPSDRFSAERTGGSVSTLTIQRTQQEDSAVYLCASSRFRDEQYFGPGTRLTVT.

This clonotype was observed at least ten times. V and J are TRBV20-1 and TRBJ1-6; D might be TRBD1 (6 bases). The CDR3 has 14 residues. CDR1 DFQATT and CDR2 SNEGSKA come from the germline V gene (reference sequence). V lost 5 bases, J lost 8 bases, and 16 bases lay in between. CDR3 loop: CSARPGSGDSPLHF. The CDR3 nucleotides are TGCAGTGCTCGACCGGGATCAGGGGATTCACCCCTCCACTTT.

J is TRBJ1-2 and V is TRBV3-1; D remains unclear. Germline assignment: CDR1 LGHDT and CDR2 YNNKEL (reference sequence). This CDR3 is 14 amino acids long. V was cut by 1 base and J by 5 bases, with 11 bases left in between. Written as DNA, the CDR3 is TGTGCCAGCAGCCAAGGCCCTTCGGGGTATGGCTACACCTTC. Amino acids: CASSQGPSGYGYTF.

This chain joins TRBV9 and TRBJ1-2; D gene unclear. With 0 bases removed from V and 2 bases from J, the gap between germline ends came to 8 bases. CDR1 SGDLS and CDR2 YYNGEE come from the germline V gene. CDR3 size: 14 residues. The CDR3, as DNA: TGTGCCAGCAGCGTAGTGGAGGCAAACTATGGCTACACCTTC. Amino acids: CASSVVEANYGYTF.

This clonotype was detected only a few times. The chain employs TRBV7-2 and TRBJ2-5; 10 nucleotides align to TRBD2. The CDR3 covers 15 residues. The germline CDR1 and CDR2 sequences are SGHTA and FQGNSA. The V and J ends lost 3 bases and 4 bases, in that order; junction bases with no gene match: 5. The chain's CDR3 is CASSLRSGRGETQYF. The CDR3 DNA sequence: TGTGCCAGCAGCTTGAGGAGCGGGAGGGGAGAGACCCAGTACTTC.

This clonotype was detected ten times or more. The CDR3 DNA reads TGTGCCAGCAGCCCTACCCCCTATAATTCACCCCTCCACTTT. Amino acids: CASSPTPYNSPLHF. The chain carries TRBV7-2 and TRBJ1-6; D unclear. V gave up 5 bases and J gave up 2 bases, with 7 bases separating them. Germline V gene lookup returns CDR1 SGHTA and CDR2 FQGNSA. The CDR3 totals 14 residues. Filled out from reference TRBV7-2 and TRBJ1-6, the complete variable domain reads GAGVSQSPSNKVTEKGKDVELRCDPISGHTALYWYRQSLGQGLEFLIYFQGNSAPDKSGLPSDRFSAERTGGSVSTLTIQRTQQEDSAVYLCASSPTPYNSPLHFGNGTRLTVT.

This clonotype was seen a handful of times. This may come from a read error, since a much larger clone is one base off. V is TRBV9 and J is TRBJ2-1; D unresolved. Germline V lookup: CDR1 SGDLS, CDR2 YYNGEE. CDR3 length equals 12 residues. CDR3 nucleotides: TGTGCCAGCAGCGTAACGGTAGATGAGCGGTTCTTC. Translating gives CASSVTVDERFF.